Below are 15 T cell receptor beta chains sequenced from a single sample in a study of blood T cell repertoires in COVID-19. Using immunoSEQ multiplex PCR, the repertoire was profiled, and TCRdb retains in-frame clones only, with some absent. In the table there are approximately 300,000 clones, about nine tenths of which are singletons. The sequenced sample was peripheral blood. These receptors were obtained from a woman aged 25 to 39 with COVID-19, enrolled during active disease.

The chain is built from TRBV28 and TRBJ1-5; 10 nucleotides line up with TRBD1. Germline V gene sequence: CDR1 MDHEN, CDR2 SYDVKM. V dropped 3 bases and J dropped 7; count of bases not matched to a gene: 6. The CDR3 runs 15 residues. The CDR3 loop is CASSLGQGIEQPQHF. The CDR3 DNA is TGTGCCAGCAGTTTGGGACAGGGGATCGAACAGCCCCAGCATTTT. The variable domain in full, completed from reference TRBV28 and TRBJ1-5, reads DVKVTQSSRYLVKRTGEKVFLECVQDMDHENMFWYRQDPGLGLRLIYFSYDVKMKEKGDIPEGYSVSREKKERFSLILESASTNQTSMYLCASSLGQGIEQPQHFGDGTRLSIL.

The CDR3 nucleotides read TGTGCCAGCAGCGTAGACGGCGGATCCAATCAGCCCCAGCATTTT. Translated: CASSVDGGSNQPQHF. The chain recombines TRBV9 with TRBJ1-5; no clear D gene. Trimming left V 0 bases short and J 3 bases short, with 10 bases between. This CDR3 has 15 amino acids. The germline V gene has CDR1 SGDLS and CDR2 YYNGEE.

The chain employs TRBV2 and TRBJ1-1; no clear D. This CDR3 comprises 14 residues. CDR1 and CDR2 from the germline V gene are SNHLY and FYNNEI. V was pared by 5 bases and J by 2 bases, with 12 bases between. CDR3 DNA sequence: TGTGCCAGCAGTTCAAATACGGTAAACACTGAAGCTTTCTTT. Amino acid sequence: CASSSNTVNTEAFF.

The rearrangement uses TRBV12-3 or TRBV12-4 and TRBJ1-1; 8 bases match TRBD1. With V trimmed by 7 bases and J by 4 bases, 5 bases remained unmatched. This CDR3 region has 13 residues. The CDR3 reads CASTRQGITEAFF. CDR3 in DNA: TGTGCCAGCACCCGACAGGGGATCACTGAAGCTTTCTTT.

The chain joins TRBV6-6 to TRBJ2-7, with D unclear. The CDR3 runs to 13 residues. Germline loops: CDR1 MNHNY, CDR2 SVGAGI (reference sequence). Trimming removed 2 bases from V and 6 bases from J, with 11 bases in between. For the CDR3, the DNA is TGTGCCAGCAGTTACCCCCCAGGCAGCGAGCAGTACTTC. It yields the protein CASSYPPGSEQYF.

The chain uses TRBV10-2 and TRBJ1-5, with a weak D call TRBD1 (6 bases). CDR1 WSHSY and CDR2 SAAADI come from the germline V gene. Trimming took off 0 bases at V and 6 bases at J, with 12 bases between the two ends. There are 15 residues in the CDR3. CDR3 sequence: CASSESGGARQPQHF. In DNA, the CDR3 is TGCGCCAGCAGTGAGTCAGGGGGGGCTCGTCAGCCCCAGCATTTT.

The chain employs TRBV28 and TRBJ1-4; TRBD1 might be the D (5 bases). This CDR3 is built from 15 residues. The V gene lost 5 bases and the J gene lost 4 bases, with 14 bases spanning the gap. The germline gives CDR1 MDHEN, CDR2 SYDVKM. The CDR3 DNA sequence: TGTGCCAGCAGTGACCCGACAGCCAATAATGAAAAACTGTTTTTT. This sequence encodes CASSDPTANNEKLFF.

This clone was seen only once. The chain recombines TRBV11-2 with TRBJ2-4; the D gene is possibly TRBD2 (5 bases). Germline CDR1 reads SGHAT; CDR2 reads FQNNGV. Deletions cut 1 base from V and 0 bases from J, with 13 bases between. The CDR3 has 17 amino acids. The CDR3 here is CASSLVAGQLAKNIQYF. CDR3 nucleotide sequence: TGTGCCAGCAGCTTAGTTGCGGGCCAGCTAGCCAAAAACATTCAGTACTTC.

The chain has TRBV5-5 and TRBJ1-5, with unresolved D. Germline CDR1 and CDR2: SGHKS and YYEKEE (reference sequence). The CDR3 runs 14 residues. V was trimmed by 3 bases and J by 4 bases, leaving 11 bases between them. CDR3 protein: CASSWGGLNQPQHF. As DNA, the CDR3 is TGTGCCAGCAGCTGGGGAGGGTTGAATCAGCCCCAGCATTTT. The variable domain in full, completed from reference TRBV5-5 and TRBJ1-5, reads DAGVTQSPTHLIKTRGQQVTLRCSPISGHKSVSWYQQVLGQGPQFIFQYYEKEERGRGNFPDRFSARQFPNYSSELNVNALLLGDSALYLCASSWGGLNQPQHFGDGTRLSIL.

The chain links TRBV27 to TRBJ2-7; weak D call: TRBD1 (6 bases). Deletions cut 3 bases from V and 0 bases from J, with 9 bases between. This CDR3 is 14 amino acids long. The V gene's germline CDR1 is MNHEY and CDR2 SMNVEV (reference sequence). The CDR3 spells CASSFDRSSYEQYF. Written as DNA, the CDR3 is TGTGCCAGCAGTTTCGACAGGAGCTCCTACGAGCAGTACTTC.

This chain links TRBV6-5 with TRBJ2-2; D remains ambiguous. Trimming left V 0 bases short and J 7 bases short, with 9 bases between. In germline, CDR1 is MNHEY, CDR2 SVGAGI. The CDR3 is 14 residues long. The CDR3 coding sequence is TGTGCCAGCAGTTACTCCCCCTTCGGCGGGGAGCTGTTTTTT. Its translation is CASSYSPFGGELFF.

This chain connects TRBV6-5 to TRBJ2-5; 9 bases match TRBD1. CDR3 length equals 13 residues. Germline V CDR1 and CDR2: MNHEY, SVGAGI. Trimming took 7 bases from V and 5 from J; bases not matched to a gene: 5. CDR3 nucleotides: TGTGCCAGCACCAGGACAGGGGTGGAGACCCAGTACTTC. Its translation is CASTRTGVETQYF.

The chain recombines TRBV7-9 with TRBJ2-7; D is uncertain. Trimming cost V 0 bases and J 0 bases, with 9 bases left between them. The CDR3 runs 15 residues. CDR1 and CDR2 (germline): SEHNR, FQNEAQ (reference sequence). As DNA, the CDR3 is TGTGCCAGCAGCTTAGCGGGCCACCCCTCCTACGAGCAGTACTTC. This translates into CASSLAGHPSYEQYF.

The rearrangement uses TRBV7-8 and TRBJ2-7; D might be TRBD2 (7 bases). Trimming took 2 bases from V and 6 from J, leaving 14 bases between them. CDR3 length: 14 amino acids. Germline V gene data show CDR1 as SGHVS and CDR2 as FQNEAQ. DNA for the CDR3: TGTGCCAGCAGCTTAAACGCGGGGGCTGGCGAGCAGTACTTC. Its protein is CASSLNAGAGEQYF.

Written as DNA, the CDR3 is TGTGCCAGCAGCCAAGACCCCGAGGAGCGGGGGAACTACAATGAGCAGTTCTTC. It is translated as CASSQDPEERGNYNEQFF. J is TRBJ2-1 and V is TRBV3-1 (or the pseudogene TRBV3-2); 8 bases are a match to TRBD2. The length of the CDR3 is 18 residues. Germline CDR1 LGHDT, CDR2 YNNKEL (reference sequence). J lost 3 bases, V lost 0 bases, and 10 bases had no gene match.